This T cell receptor (beta chain) was captured by sequencing in a study of tumor-infiltrating lymphocytes in primary liver carcinoma. Starting material for RNA and DNA co-extraction consisted of about 20-32 mg of unsorted bulk tissue. For this clonotype: Compared with germline, one end of the junction differs, possibly owing to a read error.

The CDR3 spans 15 residues. The template, approximately 500 ng total RNA, yielded TCR beta cDNA made with a constant-region primer. Employing slightly modified ARM-PCR, three nested multiplex PCR rounds were run, and these gave rise to the TCR beta libraries. In the first two PCR rounds, TRBV1-TRBV30 forward primers were paired with a C-beta reverse primer, and each round lasted roughly 10 cycles. One entry per CDR3 protein results from TCRdb running MiXCR on the multiplex PCR reads. The sample holds tens of thousands of distinct CDR3 sequences; roughly 70% are singletons and the top ten take roughly 29%.

Sequencing used liver tumor tissue from sampling region 5. Subset in this sample: tumor region T5, tumor centre. The chain uses TRBV12-3 or TRBV12-4 and TRBJ2-2; D is perhaps TRBD1 or TRBD2 (5 bases each). This receptor was taken from a middle-aged man with primary liver carcinoma and hepatitis B virus infection. CDR3 nucleotide sequence: TGTGCCAGCAGCCCCGGGACCGGTAACACCGGGGAGCTGCTTTTT. Residues: CASSPGTGNTGELLF.